The present T cell receptor (beta chain) was sequenced within a study of Graves' ophthalmopathy and Graves' hyperthyroidism. CDR1 and CDR2 (germline): SEHNR, FQNEAQ (reference sequence). The CDR3 length is 15 residues. V lost 5 bases, J lost 4 bases, and 17 bases lay in between. From RNA, the CDR3 regions of TCR beta chains were amplified and sequenced. Amplification began with first-round RT-PCR using HTBI primers, then second-round multiplex PCR was performed. MiXCR was run by TCRdb on the multiplex PCR reads, yielding one entry per CDR3 protein. The table has around 340,000 distinct CDR3 sequences, roughly 16% seen once.

The sequenced sample consisted of peripheral blood. This receptor was obtained from an adult man with Graves' ophthalmopathy. The chain links TRBV7-9 to TRBJ1-2, with D tentatively TRBD1 (6 bases). The CDR3 loop is CASSTPGQDFYGYTF. The CDR3 DNA sequence: TGTGCCAGCAGCACCCCGGGACAAGATTTCTATGGCTACACCTTC. Full variable domain (rest looked up from reference TRBV7-9 and TRBJ1-2): DTGVSQNPRHKITKRGQNVTFRCDPISEHNRLYWYRQTLGQGPEFLTYFQNEAQLEKSRLLSDRFSAERPKGSFSTLEIQRTEQGDSAMYLCASSTPGQDFYGYTFGSGTRLTVV.